These 8 T cell receptor beta chains were sequenced from one sample in a study of blood T cell repertoires in COVID-19. The repertoire was sequenced with immunoSEQ multiplex PCR; TCRdb's copy has only in-frame clones and lacks some. The repertoire has fewer than 500,000 clones, 85% to 90% of them found once; the top ten carry 0.8% to 0.9%. Sequencing was performed on peripheral blood. The receptors come from a man between 18 and 35 years old with COVID-19, enrolled during active disease.

V is TRBV11-3 and J is TRBJ2-2; D is possibly TRBD2 (6 bases). Trimming removed 5 bases from V and 1 base from J, with 20 bases in between. The CDR3 runs to 18 residues. Germline V gene lookup returns CDR1 SGHNT and CDR2 YENEEA. CDR3 loop: CASSRWMVSGENTGELFF. The CDR3 DNA sequence: TGTGCCAGCAGCCGCTGGATGGTTAGCGGAGAGAACACCGGGGAGCTGTTTTTT.

V gene TRBV2 combines with J gene TRBJ1-2; TRBD1 is a possible D gene (5 bases). This CDR3 is built from 13 residues. V was clipped by 8 bases and J by 2 bases, with 12 bases between them. CDR1 and CDR2 from the germline V gene are SNHLY and FYNNEI. CDR3 DNA: TGTGCCAGCGACCGGGGGGACAACTATGGCTACACCTTC. Encoded protein: CASDRGDNYGYTF.

J is TRBJ2-1 and V is TRBV27; a possible D gene is TRBD1 (5 bases). CDR3 length: 14 amino acids. The germline gives CDR1 MNHEY, CDR2 SMNVEV (reference sequence). Trimming shortened V by 5 bases and J by 4 bases, and 12 bases separated the two germline ends. CDR3 DNA: TGTGCCAGCAGTCCAAGTAGGGGTTACAATGAGCAGTTCTTC. Translating gives CASSPSRGYNEQFF.

The chain is built from TRBV14 and TRBJ1-4; D is unclear. Trimming shortened V by 5 bases and J by 5 bases, and 9 bases separated the two germline ends. Germline values: CDR1 SGHDN, CDR2 FVKESK. This CDR3 spans 13 amino acids. The CDR3 coding sequence is TGTGCCAGCAGCTCAGGTCTCAATGAAAAACTGTTTTTT. It codes for CASSSGLNEKLFF.

DNA for the CDR3: TGCAGCGTTGCCCCCAGACAGGTCCCTAACTATGGCTACACCTTC. Translation: CSVAPRQVPNYGYTF. The rearrangement joins TRBV29-1 to TRBJ1-2; possibly TRBD1 for D (6 bases). Between the trimmed V and J ends, which lost 4 bases and 0 bases, there was a span of 15 bases. The CDR3 has 15 amino acids. The V gene's germline CDR1 is SQVTM and CDR2 ANQGSEA.

This chain uses TRBV3-1 (or the pseudogene TRBV3-2) with TRBJ1-6; possibly TRBD1 for D (5 bases). Per germline, CDR1 LGHDT and CDR2 YNNKEL (reference sequence). Trimming removed 4 bases from V and 9 bases from J, with 13 bases in between. This CDR3 is 14 amino acids long. DNA of the CDR3: TGTGCCAGCAGCCGGACACGCGGAGCTTCACCCCTCCACTTT. Its translation: CASSRTRGASPLHF.

The V and J genes are TRBV29-1 and TRBJ1-2, with TRBD1 identical over 7 bases. The CDR3 runs 12 residues. With 4 bases clipped from V and 3 bases from J, the junction kept 2 bases outside the gene matches. Per the germline V gene, CDR1 is SQVTM and CDR2 is ANQGSEA. The CDR3 bases are TGCAGCGTTGGTCAGGGGGACTATGGCTACACCTTC. It yields the protein CSVGQGDYGYTF.

The chain combines TRBV7-2 with TRBJ2-4, with no clear D. In germline, CDR1 is SGHTA, CDR2 FQGNSA. Trimming took 3 bases from V and 0 from J, leaving 15 bases between them. The CDR3 has 17 residues. The CDR3 DNA reads TGTGCCAGCAGCTTTGCGGTCGAACACCTAGCCAAAAACATTCAGTACTTC. This sequence encodes CASSFAVEHLAKNIQYF. Drawing the rest from reference TRBV7-2 and TRBJ2-4, the complete variable domain is GAGVSQSPSNKVTEKGKDVELRCDPISGHTALYWYRQSLGQGLEFLIYFQGNSAPDKSGLPSDRFSAERTGGSVSTLTIQRTQQEDSAVYLCASSFAVEHLAKNIQYFGAGTRLSVL.